This TCR beta chain was sequenced for a study of Ad26.COV2.S vaccination and SARS-CoV-2 variants. Treatment meaning: around 19 received Ad26.COV2.S at low or high dose, single or two shots; several received placebo; per-sample allocation not given. Following the first vaccine or placebo injection, samples were taken on day 63. Profiled with immunoSEQ multiplex PCR; TCRdb holds only in-frame clones, not every one. This sample has around 340,000 clones, with 86% found just once. The CDR3 loop spans 15 amino acids. Germline values: CDR1 SNHLY, CDR2 FYNNEI. Trimming stripped 4 bases from V and 6 bases from J, with 13 bases between.

V gene TRBV2 combines with J gene TRBJ1-6, with no clear D. The sequencing used peripheral blood, collected in a trial of Ad26.COV2.S vaccine versus placebo. This clonotype was sampled from a person between 18 and 60 years old who received the Ad26.COV2.S COVID-19 vaccine or a placebo. CDR3 residues: CASSVEGGINSPLHF. Here the CDR3 DNA reads TGTGCCAGCAGTGTTGAGGGCGGGATTAATTCACCCCTCCACTTT. Full variable domain (remainder filled in from reference TRBV2 and TRBJ1-6): EPEVTQTPSHQVTQMGQEVILRCVPISNHLYFYWYRQILGQKVEFLVSFYNNEISEKSEIFDDQFSVERPDGSNFTLKIRSTKLEDSAMYFCASSVEGGINSPLHFGNGTRLTVT.